The present T cell receptor beta chain was sequenced within a study of cytomegalovirus exposure and HLA in healthy donors. Study in general: In terms of ancestry, the Caucasian-associated cluster contained roughly 81% of the roughly 400 genotyped donors.

Primers: 60 Vbeta forward and 13 Jbeta reverse. Measured with immunoSEQ multiplex PCR; TCRdb has only the in-frame clones, and not every one. The sample shows about 62,000 clones, more than 70% of them seen only once. This CDR3 has 14 amino acids. In germline, CDR1 is SGDLS, CDR2 YYNGEE. V gave up 4 bases and J gave up 2 bases, with 10 bases separating them. Sample: PBMCs. The clonotype comes from a man between 18 and 35 years old in good health and CMV-seronegative. The chain joins TRBV9 to TRBJ2-4; maybe TRBD2 (5 bases). The CDR3: CASSSGDTKNIQYF. The CDR3 nucleotides read TGTGCCAGCAGCAGCGGAGATACCAAAAACATTCAGTACTTC. The full variable domain, with the rest looked up from reference TRBV9 and TRBJ2-4, is DSGVTQTPKHLITATGQRVTLRCSPRSGDLSVYWYQQSLDQGLQFLIQYYNGEERAKGNILERFSAQQFPDLHSELNLSSLELGDSALYFCASSSGDTKNIQYFGAGTRLSVL.